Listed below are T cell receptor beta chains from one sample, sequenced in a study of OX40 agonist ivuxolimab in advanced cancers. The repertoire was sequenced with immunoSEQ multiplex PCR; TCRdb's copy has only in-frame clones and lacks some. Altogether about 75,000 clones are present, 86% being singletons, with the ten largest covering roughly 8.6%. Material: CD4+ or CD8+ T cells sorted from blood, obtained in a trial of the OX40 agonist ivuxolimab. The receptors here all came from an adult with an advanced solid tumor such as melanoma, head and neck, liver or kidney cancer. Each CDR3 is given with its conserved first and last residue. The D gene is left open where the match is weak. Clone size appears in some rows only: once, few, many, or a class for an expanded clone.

cdr3_aa: CASSLAGTGVEQYF
cdr3_nt: TGTGCCAGCAGCTTGGCCGGGACAGGGGTCGAGCAGTACTTC
j_call: TRBJ2-7
v_call: TRBV5-4
clone_size: few
d_call: TRBD1

cdr3_aa: CASSRRRSLSSGANVLTF
cdr3_nt: TGTGCCAGCAGTCGCCGCCGGTCCCTCAGCTCTGGGGCCAACGTCCTGACTTTC
j_call: TRBJ2-6
v_call: TRBV28
clone_size: .
d_call: .

cdr3_aa: CASSSQFEQFF
cdr3_nt: TGTGCCAGCAGTTCTCAGTTTGAGCAGTTCTTC
j_call: TRBJ2-1
v_call: TRBV27
clone_size: .
d_call: .

cdr3_aa: CASSEVRVTEAFF
cdr3_nt: TGTGCCAGCAGTGAAGTAAGGGTCACTGAAGCTTTCTTT
j_call: TRBJ1-1
v_call: TRBV6-1
clone_size: .
d_call: .

cdr3_aa: CASSLGQLEQYF
cdr3_nt: TGTGCCAGCAGCTTGGGGCAGCTCGAGCAGTACTTC
j_call: TRBJ2-7
v_call: TRBV5-4
clone_size: .
d_call: .

cdr3_aa: CASSQAGATQYF
cdr3_nt: TGTGCCAGCAGCCAGGCGGGAGCTACGCAGTATTTT
j_call: TRBJ2-3
v_call: TRBV7-3
clone_size: .
d_call: TRBD2

cdr3_aa: CSVEDQAGGEQYF
cdr3_nt: TGCAGCGTTGAAGATCAGGCCGGGGGCGAGCAGTACTTC
j_call: TRBJ2-7
v_call: TRBV29-1
clone_size: once
d_call: .

cdr3_aa: CASSKIAIPIAGSTDTQYF
cdr3_nt: TGTGCCAGCAGCAAAATCGCTATACCCATAGCGGGAAGCACAGATACGCAGTATTTT
j_call: TRBJ2-3
v_call: TRBV7-8
clone_size: .
d_call: TRBD2

cdr3_aa: CASREDRVNYGYTF
cdr3_nt: TGTGCCAGCAGAGAGGACAGGGTTAACTATGGCTACACCTTC
j_call: TRBJ1-2
v_call: TRBV5-6
clone_size: .
d_call: TRBD1

cdr3_aa: CASSFRTSGGPGEQFF
cdr3_nt: TGTGCCAGCAGCTTCCGGACTAGCGGGGGACCTGGTGAGCAGTTCTTC
j_call: TRBJ2-1
v_call: TRBV11-2
clone_size: .
d_call: TRBD2

cdr3_aa: CAIPLAGLYEQYF
cdr3_nt: TGTGCCATCCCCCTAGCGGGCCTCTACGAGCAGTACTTC
j_call: TRBJ2-7
v_call: TRBV19
clone_size: few
d_call: TRBD2

cdr3_aa: CASSPGTAGPGAFF
cdr3_nt: TGCGCCAGCAGTCCCGGGACAGCCGGTCCGGGAGCTTTCTTT
j_call: TRBJ1-1
v_call: TRBV10-2
clone_size: .
d_call: TRBD1

cdr3_aa: CASSLIEWTGNTEAFF
cdr3_nt: TGTGCCAGCAGCTTAATTGAATGGACAGGGAACACTGAAGCTTTCTTT
j_call: TRBJ1-1
v_call: TRBV7-3
clone_size: .
d_call: TRBD1

cdr3_aa: CASTGIYYGYTF
cdr3_nt: TGTGCCAGTACCGGAATTTACTATGGCTACACCTTC
j_call: TRBJ1-2
v_call: TRBV19
clone_size: .
d_call: .